Listed below are T cell receptor beta chains from one sample, sequenced in a study of post-analysis software for immune sequencing data. A single record per CDR3 protein comes from TCRdb applying MiXCR to the PCR reads. The table lists some 500,000 distinct CDR3 sequences, around 40% of them singletons. The sequenced material came from blood. These receptors all come from a girl aged 5-17 years with multiple sclerosis. Both conserved end residues are part of each CDR3. The order of the fields is CDR3 DNA, CDR3 protein, D gene, J gene, V gene, CDR3 length, clone size. A D gene is named only where the DNA matches it firmly. Clone size is given for some rows only: seen once, a few or many times, or a class if the clone is expanded.

TGCAGTGCTAGAGATGCGCAGACGGGGAACACTGAAGCTTTCTTT CSARDAQTGNTEAFF . TRBJ1-1 TRBV20-1 15 few
TGCAGTGCTAGAGATGTGGCACCCCAAGAGACCCAGTACTTC CSARDVAPQETQYF . TRBJ2-5 TRBV20-1 14 .
TGTGCCAGCAGCCGCCCCTTAGGGGAGCTGTTTTTT CASSRPLGELFF . TRBJ2-2 TRBV27 12 .
TGCGCCAGCAGCACCCGACAGCTTGAAAAACTGTTTTTT CASSTRQLEKLFF . TRBJ1-4 TRBV4-1 13 few
TGTGCCAGCTTAATCCGGGGCGGCTATGGCTACACCTTC CASLIRGGYGYTF . TRBJ1-2 TRBV7-9 13 .
TGCAGTGCTTCGACAGGGGGGAACTATGGCTACACCTTC CSASTGGNYGYTF TRBD1 TRBJ1-2 TRBV20-1 13 .
TGCGCCAGCAAAGCCCGAACCCTTCAAGAGACCCAGCACTTC CASKARTLQETQHF . TRBJ2-5 TRBV5-1 14 .
TGTGCCAGCAGTGATCAGGCGAGCCCGGGACTTCACTTCTCCTACGAGCAGTACTTC CASSDQASPGLHFSYEQYF . TRBJ2-7 TRBV25-1 19 .
TGTGCCAGCAGTCATATAAGGAGGGGAGGGAGAGGATCCAATGAGCAGTTCTTC CASSHIRRGGRGSNEQFF TRBD2 TRBJ2-1 TRBV27 18 .
TGCGCCAGCAGCTTGGGGGGAGGCACTTACGAGCAGTACTTC CASSLGGGTYEQYF . TRBJ2-7 TRBV5-1 14 many
TGTGCCTGCAGCCCCCGGGGGGCAGGGAACGCTGGCTGCACCTTC CACSPRGAGNAGCTF . TRBJ1-2 TRBV3-1 15 .
TGCAGCGTACGGACAGTCTATGGCTACACCTTC CSVRTVYGYTF . TRBJ1-2 TRBV29-1 11 .
TGTGCCAGCAGCCCGGGACTAGCGGGAGGGCCTCTTGAGCAGTTCTTC CASSPGLAGGPLEQFF TRBD2 TRBJ2-1 TRBV7-2 16 few
TGTGCCAGCAGTTTTCCGAAGATTAGCGGGGAAGAGACCCAGTACTTC CASSFPKISGEETQYF TRBD2 TRBJ2-5 TRBV28 16 .
TGCAGTGCTATCCCTCCCGAGGCGGGAGCGCACACAGATACGCAGTATTTT CSAIPPEAGAHTDTQYF TRBD2 TRBJ2-3 TRBV20-1 17 .
TGCAGTGCTACCGGGACAGGGTACGGCTACACCTTC CSATGTGYGYTF TRBD1 TRBJ1-2 TRBV20-1 12 .
TGCTCCAGCAGCTTGGGAGGGGGCGGAGAGACCCAGTACTTC CSSSLGGGGETQYF . TRBJ2-5 TRBV5-1 14 .
TGTGCCGTCAGTGACCGGGACAGGGGGGAAGAGACCCAGTACTTC CAVSDRDRGEETQYF TRBD1 TRBJ2-5 TRBV10-3 15 .
TGTGCCAGCAGCTTCGGGACTATGAACACTGAAGCTTTCTTT CASSFGTMNTEAFF . TRBJ1-1 TRBV7-2 14 few
TGTGCCAGCGGTGGGCCCACAGATACGCAGTATTTT CASGGPTDTQYF . TRBJ2-3 TRBV9 12 .
TGTGCCAGCAGTTTCTTGCCCTCCCCGAGCACAGATATGCAGTATTTT CASSFLPSPSTDMQYF . TRBJ2-3 TRBV27 16 .
TGTGCCAGCAGGGGGGACCAAGAGACCCAGTACTTC CASRGDQETQYF . TRBJ2-5 TRBV2 12 .
TGCAGTGCTGGACTAGCGGGAGGGTGGGAGCAGTACTTC CSAGLAGGWEQYF TRBD2 TRBJ2-7 TRBV20-1 13 few
TGCGCCAGCAGCCAAGACGAGGAGCGGATTATAGCCAAAAACATTCAGTACTTC CASSQDEERIIAKNIQYF . TRBJ2-4 TRBV4-1 18 few
TGTGCCAGCAGTTTAACCTCAGGGAGAACCTATAATTCACCCCTCCACTTT CASSLTSGRTYNSPLHF . TRBJ1-6 TRBV27 17 .
TGTGCCAGCAGTGCCGTAAGCTCTCCGTGGGGCTACACCTTC CASSAVSSPWGYTF . TRBJ1-2 TRBV6-5 14 .
TGTGCCAGCAGTCCACCGGTTGCGGGAGGCTACACCTTC CASSPPVAGGYTF . TRBJ1-2 TRBV28 13 .
TGTGCCAGCAGCTTATTCGGGACAGAGAACACTGAAGCTTTCTTT CASSLFGTENTEAFF TRBD1 TRBJ1-1 TRBV7-8 15 few